This T cell receptor (beta chain) was profiled in a study of blood T cells in healthy people across ages. The CDR3 runs 13 residues. Germline loops: CDR1 SGHVS, CDR2 FQNEAQ. This clonotype was detected a few times. Next came a second PCR, run for about 7 to 12 cycles, which used a sample-barcoded 5' primer along with a J-beta primer mix. Using its own MiXCR run on the 5' RACE reads, TCRdb lists one record per CDR3 protein. The sample lists around 1.5 million distinct CDR3 sequences; approximately 42% were seen once. This chain joins TRBV7-8 and TRBJ2-5; D call uncertain. The DNA end favors TRBJ2-7, so the J call may be wrong. The sample consisted of blood. The TCR was taken from a woman aged 18-30 years in good health. The CDR3 sequence is CASSLELGREQYF. CDR3 nucleotides: TGTGCCAGCAGCTTAGAGTTAGGGCGCGAGCAGTACTTC.